These 27 T cell receptor beta chains share one sample of origin, sequenced in a study of blood T cell repertoires in COVID-19. Clones were sequenced by immunoSEQ multiplex PCR, and TCRdb holds only the in-frame ones, with some missing. The table has more than 200,000 clones, about 90% seen once; the top ten hold 2% to 3%. Sequenced sample: peripheral blood. Receptor source: a man aged 25-40 years with COVID-19, enrolled during active disease.

The chain links TRBV27 to TRBJ2-1; 8 bases are shared with TRBD1. The germline V gene has CDR1 MNHEY and CDR2 SMNVEV (reference sequence). This CDR3 is built from 15 residues. After removal of 3 bases from V and 2 bases from J, the junction contained 3 bases not matched to a gene. The CDR3 loop is CASSFGQGPYNEQFF. CDR3 nucleotide sequence: TGTGCCAGCAGTTTCGGACAGGGACCCTACAATGAGCAGTTCTTC.

DNA of the CDR3: TGTGCCAGCAGTTCCTCGGACAGGGGGCTGGAGACCCAGTACTTC. Amino acids: CASSSSDRGLETQYF. V gene TRBV28 combines with J gene TRBJ2-5; 11 bases fit TRBD1. Trimming took 4 bases from V and 5 from J; bases not matched to a gene: 6. The CDR3 runs 15 residues. CDR1 and CDR2 from the germline V gene are MDHEN and SYDVKM.

This chain uses TRBV7-6 with TRBJ2-3, with TRBD2 as a possible D gene (6 bases). Germline V CDR1 and CDR2: SGHVS, FNYEAQ. The length of the CDR3 is 15 residues. Trimming removed 2 bases from V and 1 base from J, with 10 bases in between. The CDR3 nucleotides read TGTGCCAGCAGCTTAACGGCTAGCGGCACAGATACGCAGTATTTT. It is translated as CASSLTASGTDTQYF.

This chain links TRBV28 with TRBJ2-7; D perhaps matches TRBD1 (5 bases). Germline V gene lookup returns CDR1 MDHEN and CDR2 SYDVKM. The CDR3 is 15 amino acids. V lost 4 bases and J 2 bases, leaving 15 bases between the germline ends. The CDR3 sequence is CASSSGAGSAYEQYF. In DNA form, the CDR3 reads TGTGCCAGCAGTTCCGGCGCAGGGTCCGCCTACGAGCAGTACTTC. Based on the CDR3 plus reference TRBV28 and TRBJ2-7, the full variable domain is DVKVTQSSRYLVKRTGEKVFLECVQDMDHENMFWYRQDPGLGLRLIYFSYDVKMKEKGDIPEGYSVSREKKERFSLILESASTNQTSMYLCASSSGAGSAYEQYFGPGTRLTVT.

The V gene is TRBV23-1, the J gene TRBJ2-7; tentatively, D is TRBD1 (5 bases). TRBV23-1 is annotated as an ORF whose role is uncertain. The CDR3 loop spans 15 amino acids. The ends were cut back, 4 bases at V and 2 bases at J, with 15 bases in the middle. DNA of the CDR3: TGCGCCAGCAGTCCCCCTGCTGGGGCCCCCTACGAGCAGTACTTC. It codes for CASSPPAGAPYEQYF.

The chain combines TRBV2 with TRBJ1-1; D unresolved. V dropped 5 bases and J dropped 8 bases, with 15 bases sitting between them. The CDR3 spans 13 residues. Germline values: CDR1 SNHLY, CDR2 FYNNEI. CDR3 sequence: CASSQTPGREAFF. The CDR3 DNA reads TGTGCCAGCAGTCAAACCCCCGGGAGAGAAGCTTTCTTT.

This chain joins TRBV24-1 and TRBJ1-2; no reliable D call. The V end lost 3 bases, the J end lost 7 bases, and 14 bases lay between the germline ends. Germline loops: CDR1 KGHDR, CDR2 SFDVKD. The CDR3 sequence is 14 residues long. The CDR3 DNA reads as TGTGCCACCAGTGATCCTTTCCTGGAGGGTGGCTACACCTTC. Residues: CATSDPFLEGGYTF.

This clone has more than one count but fewer than ten. This sequence joins TRBV4-3 and TRBJ1-1; D remains ambiguous. V lost 4 bases, J lost 1 base, and 13 bases lay in between. The CDR3 spans 15 residues. Germline CDR1 reads LGHNA; CDR2 reads YSLEER. The CDR3: CASSLAKWANTEAFF. Here the CDR3 DNA reads TGCGCCAGCAGCCTCGCAAAGTGGGCGAACACTGAAGCTTTCTTT.

The gene calls are TRBV24-1 and TRBJ1-5; 8 nucleotides match TRBD1. CDR3 length: 16 residues. The V and J ends lost 4 bases and 2 bases, in that order; junction bases with no gene match: 6. Germline lookup yields CDR1 KGHDR and CDR2 SFDVKD. The CDR3 DNA reads as TGTGCCACCAGTGAACCGACAGGGGTAGGCAATCAGCCCCAGCATTTT. Residues: CATSEPTGVGNQPQHF.

The gene calls are TRBV14 and TRBJ1-6; D is uncertain. The CDR3 extends over 14 amino acids. Germline CDR1 SGHDN, CDR2 FVKESK. Trimming left V 4 bases short and J 7 bases short, with 11 bases between. CDR3 sequence reads: CASSRSRGNSPLHF. The CDR3 DNA is TGTGCCAGCAGCCGGTCTAGAGGGAATTCACCCCTCCACTTT.

V gene TRBV19 combines with J gene TRBJ2-2; 8 bases are a match to TRBD2. The J segment lost 4 bases and the V segment lost 3 bases, leaving 7 bases of the junction unmatched. The germline CDR1 and CDR2 sequences are LNHDA and SQIVND (reference sequence). The CDR3 length is 16 residues. The CDR3 is CASSIAGGPGTGELFF. DNA of the CDR3: TGTGCCAGTAGTATTGCGGGGGGCCCGGGCACCGGGGAGCTGTTTTTT.

J is TRBJ1-6 and V is TRBV28; D is undetermined. V was clipped by 5 bases and J by 0 bases, with 8 bases between them. This CDR3 is 15 amino acids long. The germline V gene encodes CDR1 MDHEN and CDR2 SYDVKM. The CDR3 is CASSAGSSYNSPLHF. The CDR3 nucleotides are TGTGCCAGCAGTGCGGGCAGCTCCTATAATTCACCCCTCCACTTT.

The gene calls are TRBV29-1 and TRBJ1-2, with 11 bases matching TRBD1. This CDR3 region has 14 residues. The junction had 1 base not matched to a gene; V was cut back by 1 base and J by 3 bases. CDR1 and CDR2 from the germline V gene are SQVTM and ANQGSEA. DNA of the CDR3: TGCAGCGTTGAAGGGACAGGGGGCGACTATGGCTACACCTTC. This sequence encodes CSVEGTGGDYGYTF. The full variable domain, in which reference TRBV29-1 and TRBJ1-2 provide the parts outside the CDR3, is SAVISQKPSRDICQRGTSLTIQCQVDSQVTMMFWYRQQPGQSLTLIATANQGSEATYESGFVIDKFPISRPNLTFSTLTVSNMSPEDSSIYLCSVEGTGGDYGYTFGSGTRLTVV.

The V call is TRBV6-2 or TRBV6-3, the J call TRBJ1-1; possible D gene TRBD1, 6 bases. V dropped 0 bases and J dropped 3 bases, with 11 bases sitting between them. Germline CDR1 MNHEY, CDR2 SVGEGT. CDR3 length: 15 amino acids. The CDR3 is CASSYSRTGYTEAFF. Written as DNA, the CDR3 is TGTGCCAGCAGTTACTCTCGAACAGGGTACACTGAAGCTTTCTTT.

The chain joins TRBV27 to TRBJ1-5; the match to TRBD1 covers 10 bases. V shed 10 bases and J 6 bases; nucleotides not matched to a gene: 12. From germline, CDR1 is MNHEY and CDR2 SMNVEV (reference sequence). The CDR3 length is 15 residues. The CDR3 here is CANLRDRGPGQPQHF. The CDR3 region has the DNA TGTGCCAACCTCCGCGACAGGGGGCCAGGTCAGCCCCAGCATTTT.

The DNA for the CDR3 is TGTGCCAGCAGCCGTGACACTTCTGGCTACACCTTC. Translation: CASSRDTSGYTF. V usage is TRBV5-4 and J usage is TRBJ1-2; D uncertain. The CDR3 covers 12 residues. V gave up 4 bases and J gave up 7 bases, with 11 bases separating them. Germline V gives CDR1 SGHNT, CDR2 YYREEE (reference sequence).

The rearrangement joins TRBV6-2 or TRBV6-3 to TRBJ1-1; maybe TRBD1 (5 bases). Germline V CDR1 and CDR2: MNHEY, SVGEGT. The V and J ends lost 6 bases and 0 bases respectively, with 14 bases between them. The CDR3 has 15 amino acids. In DNA, the CDR3 is TGTGCCAGCAGCTCCCTGGGGCCCATGAACACTGAAGCTTTCTTT. Its protein product is CASSSLGPMNTEAFF.

The gene calls are TRBV2 and TRBJ2-3, with TRBD1 matching 9 bases. Germline CDR1 reads SNHLY; CDR2 reads FYNNEI. The CDR3 covers 14 residues. The V segment lost 6 bases and the J segment 2 bases; nucleotides outside the gene matches: 3. The DNA for the CDR3 is TGTGCCAGCAGACAGGGGGCAGTCACAGATACGCAGTATTTT. Translation gives CASRQGAVTDTQYF.

This chain links TRBV5-6 with TRBJ1-1; D is undetermined. This CDR3 has 13 residues. From germline, CDR1 is SGHDT and CDR2 YYEEEE. The V end was cut by 4 bases, the J end by 1 base, with 8 bases between. DNA for the CDR3: TGTGCCAGCAGCATTAACACGAACACTGAAGCTTTCTTT. It yields the protein CASSINTNTEAFF.

The rearrangement joins TRBV7-2 to TRBJ1-5, with a tentative D call TRBD1 (5 bases). This CDR3 has 14 amino acids. V gave up 1 base and J gave up 6 bases, with 10 bases separating them. Germline V gives CDR1 SGHTA, CDR2 FQGNSA. CDR3 sequence: CASSLVPGIQPQHF. The CDR3 bases are TGTGCCAGCAGCTTAGTTCCAGGGATTCAGCCCCAGCATTTT.

V is TRBV27 and J is TRBJ2-3, with D possibly being TRBD1 (6 bases). Trimming left V 6 bases short and J 4 bases short, with 14 bases between. Germline CDR1 reads MNHEY; CDR2 reads SMNVEV (reference sequence). The CDR3 totals 14 residues. The CDR3 coding sequence is TGTGCCAGCAGGTACAGGGTAACAGCAGATACGCAGTATTTT. Translating it yields CASRYRVTADTQYF.

The chain uses TRBV25-1 and TRBJ1-2, with 9 bases that match TRBD1. V was clipped by 2 bases and J by 8 bases; unmatched bases: 12. The CDR3 is made up of 16 amino acids. CDR1 is MGHDK and CDR2 is SYGVNS in the germline V gene. The CDR3 sequence is CASSETGTGNSGGYTF. The CDR3 DNA follows: TGTGCCAGCAGTGAAACGGGGACAGGGAACAGTGGCGGCTACACCTTC.

CDR3 bases: TGTGCCAGCAGCGTTGTCGCGGGCTATGGCTACACCTTC. It codes for CASSVVAGYGYTF. The chain carries TRBV5-6 and TRBJ1-2; D not resolved. Trimming shortened V by 4 bases and J by 4 bases, and 11 bases separated the two germline ends. The CDR3 contains 13 residues. Germline assignment: CDR1 SGHDT and CDR2 YYEEEE.

V is TRBV7-2 and J is TRBJ2-7, with TRBD1 matching over 8 bases. This CDR3 is 13 amino acids long. With 9 bases clipped from V and 1 base from J, the junction kept 5 bases outside the gene matches. Germline CDR1 reads SGHTA; CDR2 reads FQGNSA. The CDR3 DNA follows: TGTGCCAGTCGGGACAGGAGGTCCTACGAGCAGTACTTC. It is translated as CASRDRRSYEQYF.

This chain joins TRBV20-1 and TRBJ2-7; no definite D call. Germline V gives CDR1 DFQATT, CDR2 SNEGSKA (reference sequence). Trimming stripped 5 bases from V and 7 bases from J, with 12 bases between. This CDR3 is 11 amino acids long. The CDR3 here is CSALTGVEQYF. CDR3 nucleotides: TGCAGTGCTTTAACCGGAGTGGAGCAGTACTTC.

J is TRBJ1-5 and V is TRBV19; TRBD1 aligns across 9 bases. Germline V gene lookup returns CDR1 LNHDA and CDR2 SQIVND (reference sequence). The CDR3 contains 15 residues. V lost 6 bases to trimming and J lost 2 bases; unmatched junction nucleotides: 5. The CDR3 DNA sequence: TGTGCCAGTAGGCCGTGGGACAGGGGCAATCAGCCCCAGCATTTT. Its protein is CASRPWDRGNQPQHF. The full variable domain, completed using reference TRBV19 and TRBJ1-5, is DGGITQSPKYLFRKEGQNVTLSCEQNLNHDAMYWYRQDPGQGLRLIYYSQIVNDFQKGDIAEGYSVSREKKESFPLTVTSAQKNPTAFYLCASRPWDRGNQPQHFGDGTRLSIL.

In this sample, this clone turned up a few times. This rearrangement joins TRBV13 to TRBJ1-5, with 7 bases identical to TRBD1. The CDR3 contains 16 residues. J was trimmed by 2 bases and V by 5 bases; bases with no gene match: 9. The V gene's germline CDR1 is PRHDT and CDR2 FYEKMQ (reference sequence). The CDR3 DNA sequence: TGTGCCAGCAGCCGTCGACAGGGTTTGGGCAATCAGCCCCAGCATTTT. Its translation is CASSRRQGLGNQPQHF.